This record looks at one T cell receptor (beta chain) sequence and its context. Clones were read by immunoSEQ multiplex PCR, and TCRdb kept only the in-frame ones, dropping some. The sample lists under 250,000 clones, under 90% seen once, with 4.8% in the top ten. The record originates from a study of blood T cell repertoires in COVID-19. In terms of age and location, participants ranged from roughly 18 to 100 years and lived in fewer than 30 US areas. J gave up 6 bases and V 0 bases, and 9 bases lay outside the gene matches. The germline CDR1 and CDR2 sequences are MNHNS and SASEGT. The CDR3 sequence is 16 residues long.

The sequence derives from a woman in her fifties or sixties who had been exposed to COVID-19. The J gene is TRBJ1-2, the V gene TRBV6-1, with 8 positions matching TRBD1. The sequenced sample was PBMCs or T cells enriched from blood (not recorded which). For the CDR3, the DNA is TGTGCCAGCAGTGAAGCCCTGGGACAGGTTTGGGATGGCTACACCTTC. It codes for CASSEALGQVWDGYTF.